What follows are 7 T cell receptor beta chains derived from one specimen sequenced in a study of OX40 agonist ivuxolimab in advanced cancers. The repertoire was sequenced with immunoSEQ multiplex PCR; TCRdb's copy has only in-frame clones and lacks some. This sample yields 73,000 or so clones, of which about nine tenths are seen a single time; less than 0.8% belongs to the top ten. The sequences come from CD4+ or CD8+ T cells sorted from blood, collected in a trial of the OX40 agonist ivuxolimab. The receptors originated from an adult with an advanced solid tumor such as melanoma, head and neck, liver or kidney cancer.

The CDR3 coding sequence is TGTGCCAGCAGTCGGACTAGCGGTGGCACAGATACGCAGTATTTT. Translated: CASSRTSGGTDTQYF. The genes are TRBV7-9 and TRBJ2-3; 10 positions agree with TRBD2. CDR3 size: 15 residues. V dropped 6 bases and J dropped 1; count of bases not matched to a gene: 4. Per the germline V gene, CDR1 is SEHNR and CDR2 is FQNEAQ (reference sequence).

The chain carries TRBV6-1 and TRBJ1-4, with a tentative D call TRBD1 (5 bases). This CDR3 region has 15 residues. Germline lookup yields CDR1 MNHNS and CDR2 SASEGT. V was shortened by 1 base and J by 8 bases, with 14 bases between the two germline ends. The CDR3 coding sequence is TGTGCCAGCAGTGAAGGAGCGTCGGGACGGGAAAAACTGTTTTTT. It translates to CASSEGASGREKLFF.

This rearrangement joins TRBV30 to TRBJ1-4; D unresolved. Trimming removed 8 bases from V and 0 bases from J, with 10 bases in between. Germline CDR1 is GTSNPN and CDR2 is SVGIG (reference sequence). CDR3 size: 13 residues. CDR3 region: CAAARATNEKLFF. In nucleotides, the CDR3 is TGTGCCGCCGCGCGTGCAACTAATGAAAAACTGTTTTTT.

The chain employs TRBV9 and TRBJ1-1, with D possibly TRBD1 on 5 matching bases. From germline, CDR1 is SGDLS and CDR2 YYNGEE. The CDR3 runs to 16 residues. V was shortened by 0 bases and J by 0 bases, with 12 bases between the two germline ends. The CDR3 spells CASSVGGRVMNTEAFF. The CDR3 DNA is TGTGCCAGCAGCGTAGGGGGCAGGGTTATGAACACTGAAGCTTTCTTT.

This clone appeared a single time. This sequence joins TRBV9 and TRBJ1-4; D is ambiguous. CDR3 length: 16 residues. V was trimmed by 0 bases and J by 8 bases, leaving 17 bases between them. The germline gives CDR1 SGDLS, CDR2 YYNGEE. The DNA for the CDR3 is TGTGCCAGCAGCGTAGGAGCTAGGGAGGGAAGCGAAAAACTGTTTTTT. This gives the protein CASSVGAREGSEKLFF.

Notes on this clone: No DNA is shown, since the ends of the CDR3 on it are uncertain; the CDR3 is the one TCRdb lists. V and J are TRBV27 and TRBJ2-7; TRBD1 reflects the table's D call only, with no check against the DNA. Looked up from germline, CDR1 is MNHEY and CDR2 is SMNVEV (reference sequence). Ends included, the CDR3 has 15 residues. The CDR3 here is CASSFGQGLSYEQYF.

Here the CDR3 reads CASRRTAGGPYNEQFF. The CDR3 DNA is TGTGCCAGCAGACGTACTGCGGGGGGGCCTTACAATGAGCAGTTCTTC. This chain links TRBV7-8 with TRBJ2-1; 9 bases match TRBD2. The CDR3 extends over 16 amino acids. Per the germline V gene, CDR1 is SGHVS and CDR2 is FQNEAQ. The J segment lost 4 bases and the V segment lost 6 bases, leaving 10 bases of the junction unmatched.